A single sample gave rise to the 2 T cell receptor beta chains below, sequenced in a study of blood T cell repertoires in COVID-19. The table came from immunoSEQ multiplex PCR; TCRdb's copy has only in-frame clones and leaves some out. In the table there are 200,000 to 300,000 clones, around 88% of which are singletons. Sample: PBMCs or T cells enriched from blood (not recorded which). The receptors here all came from a woman in her 40s with acute COVID-19.

The chain has TRBV21-1 and TRBJ2-7; the table's D call of TRBD2 was not tested on the DNA. TRBV21-1 is a known pseudogene. This CDR3 comprises 11 residues. CDR3 in amino acids: CASRSYDEQYF. Here the CDR3 DNA reads TGTGCCAGCCGTTCCTACGACGAGCAGTACTTC.

The chain employs TRBV29-1 and TRBJ2-7; 14 bases align to TRBD2. V trimming: 8 bases; J trimming: 7 bases; junction bases outside the gene matches: 7. CDR1 and CDR2 from the germline V gene are SQVTM and ANQGSEA. CDR3 size: 13 residues. The CDR3 loop reads CSLRLAGGQEQYF. In DNA, the CDR3 is TGCAGCTTAAGACTAGCGGGAGGGCAAGAGCAGTACTTC.